Below are 16 T cell receptor beta chains sequenced from a single sample in a study of STAT5B mutations in CD4+ large granular lymphocyte leukemia. Profiling relied on immunoSEQ multiplex PCR, and the TCRdb table lists in-frame clones only, not all of them. Altogether tens of thousands of clones are present, roughly 77% being singletons, with the ten largest covering roughly 0.48%. The material sequenced was CD4+ T cells from blood buffy coats. Receptors originate from a human donor in good health.

The rearrangement joins TRBV6-5 to TRBJ1-2, with a weak D call TRBD1 (6 bases). Trimming took off 7 bases at V and 8 bases at J, with 23 bases between the two ends. This CDR3 contains 15 residues. Per germline, CDR1 MNHEY and CDR2 SVGAGI. The CDR3 reads CASIPRGPDTQGYTF. CDR3 DNA sequence: TGTGCCAGCATCCCTCGGGGGCCAGATACCCAAGGCTACACCTTC.

This chain connects TRBV21-1 to TRBJ2-7; the table's D call of TRBD1 was not tested on the DNA. TRBV21-1 is a recognized pseudogene. The CDR3 is 16 residues long. CDR3 in DNA: TGTGCCAGCAGCAAAAGGAACAGGGATCTCTCCTACGAGCAGTACTTC. This codes for CASSKRNRDLSYEQYF.

There are a few counts of this clone. The chain is built from TRBV7-2 and TRBJ1-2, with 10 bases matching TRBD1. The CDR3 loop spans 15 amino acids. The junction had 7 bases not matched to a gene; V was cut back by 3 bases and J by 6 bases. Germline V lookup: CDR1 SGHTA, CDR2 FQGNSA. CDR3 loop: CASSLNGQGEDGYTF. CDR3 coding DNA: TGTGCCAGCAGCTTGAATGGACAGGGGGAGGATGGCTACACCTTC.

The gene calls are TRBV12-5 and TRBJ2-3, with D hard to call. In germline, CDR1 is LGHNT, CDR2 FRNRAP. Trimming pared 9 bases from V and 6 bases from J, leaving 10 bases between. The CDR3 is 11 residues long. For the CDR3, the DNA is TGTGCTAGCTCTTCGGAGGATACGCAGTATTTT. Translating gives CASSSEDTQYF. The full variable domain, rest sourced from reference TRBV12-5 and TRBJ2-3, is DARVTQTPRHKVTEMGQEVTMRCQPILGHNTVFWYRQTMMQGLELLAYFRNRAPLDDSGMPKDRFSAEMPDATLATLKIQPSEPRDSAVYFCASSSEDTQYFGPGTRLTVL.

This sequence joins TRBV28 and TRBJ2-1; D may correspond to TRBD1 or TRBD2 (5 bases each). Germline loops: CDR1 MDHEN, CDR2 SYDVKM. This CDR3 has 11 residues. The CDR3 DNA follows: TGTGCGCACTGTGGGGGTTATGAGCAGTTCTTC. It codes for CAHCGGYEQFF.

This clone has only a few counts. This chain connects TRBV28 to TRBJ1-6; D is possibly TRBD1 (6 bases). Germline V CDR1 and CDR2: MDHEN, SYDVKM. The CDR3 runs to 17 residues. With 6 bases removed from V and 6 bases from J, the gap between germline ends came to 21 bases. DNA for the CDR3: TGTGCCAGCAGCTTTGGGTTTGCGGGGGCAGGTAATTCACCCCTCCACTTT. Amino acids: CASSFGFAGAGNSPLHF.

The V and J genes are TRBV5-1 and TRBJ1-4; D not resolved. Germline loops: CDR1 SGHRS, CDR2 YFSETQ. The V and J ends lost 7 bases and 3 bases respectively, with 13 bases between them. The CDR3 is 14 amino acids. In nucleotides, the CDR3 is TGCGCCAGCGGGGTGAGCGGGGCTAATGAAAAACTGTTTTTT. Its protein product is CASGVSGANEKLFF. The full variable domain, rest sourced from reference TRBV5-1 and TRBJ1-4, is KAGVTQTPRYLIKTRGQQVTLSCSPISGHRSVSWYQQTPGQGLQFLFEYFSETQRNKGNFPGRFSGRQFSNSRSEMNVSTLELGDSALYLCASGVSGANEKLFFGSGTQLSVL.

This clone turned up a few times. The rearrangement uses TRBV7-9 and TRBJ1-1; D is unresolved. Germline-derived CDR1 and CDR2 are SEHNR and FQNEAQ (reference sequence). Between the trimmed V and J ends, which lost 5 bases and 1 base, there was a span of 11 bases. This CDR3 has 14 amino acids. CDR3: CASSHPGWNTEAFF. The CDR3 DNA reads as TGTGCCAGCAGCCACCCCGGCTGGAACACTGAAGCTTTCTTT.

The chain couples TRBV6-6 to TRBJ2-7, with unresolved D. The CDR3 extends over 13 amino acids. V lost 2 bases to trimming and J lost 0 bases, with 5 bases between them. Germline CDR1 is MNHNY and CDR2 is SVGAGI (reference sequence). The CDR3 protein is CASSYLNSYEQYF. The CDR3 DNA follows: TGTGCCAGCAGTTACCTAAACTCCTACGAGCAGTACTTC.

This sequence joins TRBV5-8 and TRBJ2-7, with D perhaps assigned TRBD1 or TRBD2 (5 bases each). V was pared by 2 bases and J by 7 bases, with 13 bases between. The CDR3 extends over 13 amino acids. Germline CDR1 reads SGHTS; CDR2 reads YDEGEE. CDR3 sequence: CASSLNGAGEQYF. The CDR3 DNA sequence: TGTGCCAGCAGCTTAAACGGGGCGGGTGAGCAGTACTTC.

The rearrangement links TRBV10-3 to TRBJ1-1; 7 bases align to TRBD1. Trimming cost V 7 bases and J 3 bases; bases outside gene matches: 5. The germline CDR1 and CDR2 sequences are ENHRY and SYGVKD. The CDR3 totals 13 residues. CDR3: CAINRQGDTEAFF. In nucleotides, the CDR3 is TGTGCCATCAACCGACAGGGAGACACTGAAGCTTTCTTT.

J is TRBJ2-7 and V is TRBV7-9; TRBD2 agrees at 8 bases. This CDR3 region has 16 residues. V was clipped by 2 bases and J by 1 base; unmatched bases: 7. Germline CDR1 SEHNR, CDR2 FQNEAQ (reference sequence). For the CDR3, the DNA is TGTGCCAGCAGCTTAACGACCTCGGGGGGGTCCTACGAGCAGTACTTC. Translating gives CASSLTTSGGSYEQYF.

The chain carries TRBV5-4 and TRBJ2-1, with 9 bases fitting TRBD1. V lost 4 bases to trimming and J lost 2 bases; unmatched junction nucleotides: 4. The CDR3 extends over 15 amino acids. CDR1 SGHNT and CDR2 YYREEE come from the germline V gene (reference sequence). This CDR3 reads CASSGGQGAYNEQFF. The DNA of the CDR3 is TGTGCCAGCAGCGGGGGACAGGGAGCCTACAATGAGCAGTTCTTC.

The rearrangement links TRBV27 to TRBJ1-2; no firm D call. This CDR3 has 13 residues. In germline, CDR1 is MNHEY, CDR2 SMNVEV (reference sequence). Trimming pared 3 bases from V and 2 bases from J, leaving 7 bases between. As DNA, the CDR3 is TGTGCCAGCAGTTTTAGAGAAAACTATGGCTACACCTTC. Amino acid sequence: CASSFRENYGYTF.

The rearrangement links TRBV2 to TRBJ1-1; TRBD1 is a possible D gene (5 bases). V lost 8 bases, J lost 0 bases, and 22 bases lay in between. Germline CDR1 SNHLY, CDR2 FYNNEI. The CDR3 spans 17 residues. This CDR3 reads CASSTATGMGMNTEAFF. For the CDR3, the DNA is TGTGCCAGCTCTACCGCCACAGGTATGGGCATGAACACTGAAGCTTTCTTT. Complete variable domain (other parts from reference TRBV2 and TRBJ1-1): EPEVTQTPSHQVTQMGQEVILRCVPISNHLYFYWYRQILGQKVEFLVSFYNNEISEKSEIFDDQFSVERPDGSNFTLKIRSTKLEDSAMYFCASSTATGMGMNTEAFFGQGTRLTVV.

The rearrangement joins TRBV6-1 to TRBJ2-7; TRBD1 aligns across 9 bases. Germline trimming cut 6 bases from V and 3 bases from J; bases unmatched to any gene: 9. Per the germline V gene, CDR1 is MNHNS and CDR2 is SASEGT. This CDR3 spans 15 amino acids. CDR3 amino acids: CASREGGTGNYEQYF. The CDR3 bases are TGTGCCAGCAGGGAGGGAGGGACAGGGAACTACGAGCAGTACTTC.